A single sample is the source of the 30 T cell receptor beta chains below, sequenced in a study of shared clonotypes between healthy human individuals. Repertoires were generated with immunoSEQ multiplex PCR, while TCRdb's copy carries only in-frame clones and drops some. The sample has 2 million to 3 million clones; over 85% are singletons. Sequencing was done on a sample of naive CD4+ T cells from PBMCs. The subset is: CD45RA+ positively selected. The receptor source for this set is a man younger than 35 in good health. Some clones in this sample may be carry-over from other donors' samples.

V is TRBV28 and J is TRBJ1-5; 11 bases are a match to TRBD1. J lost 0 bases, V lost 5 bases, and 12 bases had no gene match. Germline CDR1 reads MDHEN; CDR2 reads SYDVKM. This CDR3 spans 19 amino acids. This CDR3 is CASSRLGTGGPYSNQPQHF. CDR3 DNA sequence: TGTGCCAGCAGTCGGTTGGGGACAGGGGGGCCTTATAGCAATCAGCCCCAGCATTTT.

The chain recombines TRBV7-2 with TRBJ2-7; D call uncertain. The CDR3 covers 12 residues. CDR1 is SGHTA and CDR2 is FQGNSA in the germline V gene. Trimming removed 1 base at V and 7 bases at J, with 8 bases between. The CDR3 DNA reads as TGTGCCAGCAGCTTAGACGGTTGGGAGCAGTACTTC. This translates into CASSLDGWEQYF.

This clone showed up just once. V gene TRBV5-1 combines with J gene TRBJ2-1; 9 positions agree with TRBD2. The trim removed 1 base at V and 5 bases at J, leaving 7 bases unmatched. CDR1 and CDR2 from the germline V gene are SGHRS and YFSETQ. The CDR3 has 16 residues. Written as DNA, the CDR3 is TGCGCCAGCAGCTTGACTAGCGGGCCAAGCCACAATGAGCAGTTCTTC. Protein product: CASSLTSGPSHNEQFF.

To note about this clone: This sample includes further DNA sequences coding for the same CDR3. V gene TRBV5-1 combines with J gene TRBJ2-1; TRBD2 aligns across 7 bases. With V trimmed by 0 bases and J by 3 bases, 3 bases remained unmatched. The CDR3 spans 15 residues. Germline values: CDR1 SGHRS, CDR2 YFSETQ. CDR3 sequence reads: CASSLVGEGYNEQFF. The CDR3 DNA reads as TGCGCCAGCAGCTTGGTAGGGGAGGGCTACAATGAGCAGTTCTTC.

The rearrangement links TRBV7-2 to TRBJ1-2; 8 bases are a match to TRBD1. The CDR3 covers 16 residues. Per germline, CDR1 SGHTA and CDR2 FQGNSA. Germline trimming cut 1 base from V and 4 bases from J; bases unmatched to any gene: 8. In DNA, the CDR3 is TGTGCCAGCAGCTTAGTGTCAGGGGGCTCCTCCTATGGCTACACCTTC. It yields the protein CASSLVSGGSSYGYTF.

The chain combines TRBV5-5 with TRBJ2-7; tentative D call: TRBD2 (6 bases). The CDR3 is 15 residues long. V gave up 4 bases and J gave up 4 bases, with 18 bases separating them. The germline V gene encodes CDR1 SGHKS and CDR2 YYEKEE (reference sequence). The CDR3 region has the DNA TGTGCCAGCAGCGTGACTGGGGGGAAGACATACGAGCAGTACTTC. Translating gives CASSVTGGKTYEQYF.

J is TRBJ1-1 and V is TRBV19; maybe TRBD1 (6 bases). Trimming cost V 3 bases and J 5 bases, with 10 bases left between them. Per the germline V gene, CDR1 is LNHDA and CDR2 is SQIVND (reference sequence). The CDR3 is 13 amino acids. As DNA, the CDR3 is TGTGCCAGTAGTATCAGGAGGGGGACTGAAGCTTTCTTT. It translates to CASSIRRGTEAFF.

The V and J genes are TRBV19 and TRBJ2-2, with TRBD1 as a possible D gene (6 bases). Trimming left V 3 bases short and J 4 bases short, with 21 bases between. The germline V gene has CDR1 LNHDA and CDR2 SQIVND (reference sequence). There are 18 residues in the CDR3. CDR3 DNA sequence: TGTGCCAGTAGTATGCGCCCGTCAGGGGCGCGTGGCACCGGGGAGCTGTTTTTT. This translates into CASSMRPSGARGTGELFF.

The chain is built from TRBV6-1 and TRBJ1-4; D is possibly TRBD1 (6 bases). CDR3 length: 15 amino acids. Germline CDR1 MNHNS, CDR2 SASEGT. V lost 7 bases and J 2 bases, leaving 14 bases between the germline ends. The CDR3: CASNGAGATNEKLFF. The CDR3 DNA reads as TGTGCCAGCAACGGGGCAGGGGCGACTAATGAAAAACTGTTTTTT.

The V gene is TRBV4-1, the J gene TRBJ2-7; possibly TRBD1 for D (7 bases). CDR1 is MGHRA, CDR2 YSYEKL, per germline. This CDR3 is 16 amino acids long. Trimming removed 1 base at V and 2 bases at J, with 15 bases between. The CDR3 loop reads CASSQVQGGLPYEQYF. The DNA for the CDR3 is TGCGCCAGCAGCCAAGTCCAGGGGGGCCTTCCCTACGAGCAGTACTTC.

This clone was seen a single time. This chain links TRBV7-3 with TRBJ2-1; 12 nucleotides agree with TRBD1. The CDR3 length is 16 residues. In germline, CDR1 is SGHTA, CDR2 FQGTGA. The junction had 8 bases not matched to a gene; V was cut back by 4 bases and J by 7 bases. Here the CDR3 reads CASSSTGTGGWNEQFF. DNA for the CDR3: TGTGCCAGCAGCTCGACCGGGACAGGGGGCTGGAATGAGCAGTTCTTC.

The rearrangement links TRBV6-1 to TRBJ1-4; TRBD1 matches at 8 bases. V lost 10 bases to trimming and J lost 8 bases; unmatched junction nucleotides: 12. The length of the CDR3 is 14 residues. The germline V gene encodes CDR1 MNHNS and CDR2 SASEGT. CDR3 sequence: CAMSSGGAGEKLFF. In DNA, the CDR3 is TGTGCCATGAGCTCAGGGGGCGCCGGCGAAAAACTGTTTTTT.

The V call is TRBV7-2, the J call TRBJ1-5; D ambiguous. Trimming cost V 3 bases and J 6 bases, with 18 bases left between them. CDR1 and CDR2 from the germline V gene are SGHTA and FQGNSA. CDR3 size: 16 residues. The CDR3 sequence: CASSFMAVPNVQPQHF. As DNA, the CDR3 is TGTGCCAGCAGCTTCATGGCCGTGCCGAATGTTCAGCCCCAGCATTTT.

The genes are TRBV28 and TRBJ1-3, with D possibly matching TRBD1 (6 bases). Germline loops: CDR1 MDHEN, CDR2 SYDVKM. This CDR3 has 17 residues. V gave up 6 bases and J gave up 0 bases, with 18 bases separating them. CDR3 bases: TGTGCCAGCAGCGGTAACAGGGCTAAGGTCTCTGGAAACACCATATATTTT. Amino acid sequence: CASSGNRAKVSGNTIYF.

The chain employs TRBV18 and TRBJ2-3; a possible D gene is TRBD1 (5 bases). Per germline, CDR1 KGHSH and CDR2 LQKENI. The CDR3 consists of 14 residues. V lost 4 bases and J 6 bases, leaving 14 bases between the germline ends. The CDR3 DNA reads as TGTGCCAGCTCACGAGGAGTGGGGCGGGATACGCAGTATTTT. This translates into CASSRGVGRDTQYF.

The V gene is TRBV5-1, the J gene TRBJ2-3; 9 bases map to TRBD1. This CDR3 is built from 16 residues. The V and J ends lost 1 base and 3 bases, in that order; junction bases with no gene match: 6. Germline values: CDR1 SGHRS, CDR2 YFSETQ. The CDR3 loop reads CASSLLMGQGTDTQYF. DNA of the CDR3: TGCGCCAGCAGCTTGTTAATGGGACAGGGAACAGATACGCAGTATTTT.

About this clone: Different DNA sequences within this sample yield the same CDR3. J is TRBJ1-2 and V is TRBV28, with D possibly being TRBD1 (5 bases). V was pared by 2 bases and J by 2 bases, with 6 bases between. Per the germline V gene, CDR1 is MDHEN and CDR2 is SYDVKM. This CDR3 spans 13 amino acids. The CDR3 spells CASSLPGNYGYTF. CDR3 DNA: TGTGCCAGCAGTTTACCAGGGAACTATGGCTACACCTTC.

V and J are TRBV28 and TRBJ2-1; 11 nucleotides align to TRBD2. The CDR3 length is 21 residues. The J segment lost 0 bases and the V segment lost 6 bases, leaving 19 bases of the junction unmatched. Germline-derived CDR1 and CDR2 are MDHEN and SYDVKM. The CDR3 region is CASSFPPLLAGGRSSYNEQFF. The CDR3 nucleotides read TGTGCCAGCAGCTTCCCCCCTCTTCTAGCGGGAGGCCGGAGCTCCTACAATGAGCAGTTCTTC.

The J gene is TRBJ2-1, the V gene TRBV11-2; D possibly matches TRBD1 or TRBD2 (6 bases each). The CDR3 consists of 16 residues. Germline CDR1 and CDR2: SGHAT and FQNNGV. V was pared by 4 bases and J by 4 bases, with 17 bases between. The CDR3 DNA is TGTGCCAGCAGCTCTCGGGGGCGGACCCTATACAATGAGCAGTTCTTC. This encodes CASSSRGRTLYNEQFF.

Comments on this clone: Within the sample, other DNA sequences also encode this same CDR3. The CDR3 here is CASSSTGSDQPQHF. The CDR3 region has the DNA TGCGCCAGCAGCTCCACAGGGAGCGATCAGCCCCAGCATTTT. The rearrangement joins TRBV5-1 to TRBJ1-5; a possible D gene is TRBD1 (6 bases). The germline V gene encodes CDR1 SGHRS and CDR2 YFSETQ. This CDR3 comprises 14 residues. The V gene lost 3 bases and the J gene lost 5 bases, with 12 bases spanning the gap. Together with reference TRBV5-1 and TRBJ1-5, the CDR3 gives the full variable domain: KAGVTQTPRYLIKTRGQQVTLSCSPISGHRSVSWYQQTPGQGLQFLFEYFSETQRNKGNFPGRFSGRQFSNSRSEMNVSTLELGDSALYLCASSSTGSDQPQHFGDGTRLSIL.

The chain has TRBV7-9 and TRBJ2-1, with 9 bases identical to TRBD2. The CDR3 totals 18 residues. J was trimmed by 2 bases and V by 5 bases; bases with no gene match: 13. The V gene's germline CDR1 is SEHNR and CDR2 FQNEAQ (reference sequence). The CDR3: CASSPYFGSGRTYNEQFF. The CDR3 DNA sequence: TGTGCCAGCAGCCCCTACTTTGGTAGCGGGAGAACCTACAATGAGCAGTTCTTC.

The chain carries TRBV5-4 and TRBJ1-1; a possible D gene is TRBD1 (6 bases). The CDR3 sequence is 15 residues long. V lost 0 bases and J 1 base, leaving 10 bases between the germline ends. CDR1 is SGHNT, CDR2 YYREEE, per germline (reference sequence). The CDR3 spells CASSLGAGANTEAFF. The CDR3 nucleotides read TGTGCCAGCAGCTTGGGTGCGGGGGCGAACACTGAAGCTTTCTTT.

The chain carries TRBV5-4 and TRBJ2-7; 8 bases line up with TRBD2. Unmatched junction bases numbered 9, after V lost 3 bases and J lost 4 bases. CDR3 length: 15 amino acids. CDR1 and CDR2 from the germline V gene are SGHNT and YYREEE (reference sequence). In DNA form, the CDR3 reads TGTGCCAGCAGCTATCCGGGACTAGAGGTTTACGAGCAGTACTTC. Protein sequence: CASSYPGLEVYEQYF.

This CDR3 reads CASSSQGSSGNTIYF. CDR3 DNA sequence: TGTGCCAGCAGTTCACAGGGCAGCTCTGGAAACACCATATATTTT. The gene calls are TRBV5-5 and TRBJ1-3, with D perhaps matching TRBD1 (6 bases). The V end was cut by 5 bases, the J end by 0 bases, with 12 bases between. The CDR3 extends over 15 amino acids. Germline V gene data show CDR1 as SGHKS and CDR2 as YYEKEE (reference sequence).

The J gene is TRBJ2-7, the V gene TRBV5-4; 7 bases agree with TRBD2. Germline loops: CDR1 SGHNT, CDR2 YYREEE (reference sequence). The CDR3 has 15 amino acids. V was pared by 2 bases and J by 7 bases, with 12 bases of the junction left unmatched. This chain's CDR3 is CASSFPRAGEVEQYF. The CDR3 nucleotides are TGTGCCAGCAGCTTCCCGAGGGCGGGAGAGGTAGAGCAGTACTTC.

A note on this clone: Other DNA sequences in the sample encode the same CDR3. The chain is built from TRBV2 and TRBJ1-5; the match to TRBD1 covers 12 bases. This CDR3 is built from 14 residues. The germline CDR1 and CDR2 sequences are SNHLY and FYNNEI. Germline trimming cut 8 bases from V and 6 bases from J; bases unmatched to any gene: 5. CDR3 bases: TGTGCCAGCTCGGGACAGGGGGCTGGTCAGCCCCAGCATTTT. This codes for CASSGQGAGQPQHF.

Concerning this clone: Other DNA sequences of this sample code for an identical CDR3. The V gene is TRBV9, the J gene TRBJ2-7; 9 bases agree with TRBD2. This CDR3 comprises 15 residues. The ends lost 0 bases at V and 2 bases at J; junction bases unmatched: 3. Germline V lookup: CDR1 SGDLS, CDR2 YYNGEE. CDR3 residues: CASSVEASGTYEQYF. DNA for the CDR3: TGTGCCAGCAGCGTAGAAGCTAGCGGGACCTACGAGCAGTACTTC.

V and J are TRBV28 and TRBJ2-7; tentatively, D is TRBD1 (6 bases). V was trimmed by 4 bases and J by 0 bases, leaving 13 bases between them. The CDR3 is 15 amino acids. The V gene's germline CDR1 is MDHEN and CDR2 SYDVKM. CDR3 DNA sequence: TGTGCCAGCAGTTCAAGACAGGTAGCCTCCTACGAGCAGTACTTC. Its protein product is CASSSRQVASYEQYF.

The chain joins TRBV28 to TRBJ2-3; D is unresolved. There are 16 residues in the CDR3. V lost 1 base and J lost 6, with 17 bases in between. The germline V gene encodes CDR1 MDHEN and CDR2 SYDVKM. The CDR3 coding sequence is TGTGCCAGCAGTTTATCTTTGGGCCTTGGGGTGGATACGCAGTATTTT. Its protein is CASSLSLGLGVDTQYF.

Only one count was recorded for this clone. Here the CDR3 DNA reads TGTGCCAGCAGTCCTACAGACAGGGGAAGCACTGAAGCTTTCTTT. Residues: CASSPTDRGSTEAFF. The chain joins TRBV6-5 to TRBJ1-1; 8 nucleotides line up with TRBD1. V lost 5 bases and J lost 4; bases outside the gene matches: 9. The CDR3 is made up of 15 amino acids. CDR1 is MNHEY, CDR2 SVGAGI, per germline.